This T cell receptor (beta chain) is drawn from a study of blood T cell repertoires in COVID-19. Across the whole study: Donors in the United States, Italy and Spain gave samples during acute or convalescent COVID-19.

Germline V lookup: CDR1 LGHDT, CDR2 YNNKEL (reference sequence). This CDR3 spans 14 amino acids. V lost 4 bases and J 9 bases, leaving 16 bases between the germline ends. The repertoire was sequenced with immunoSEQ multiplex PCR; TCRdb's copy has only in-frame clones and lacks some. The table has 270,000 or so clones, approximately 90% seen once. The origin of this receptor is a woman between 40 and 50 years old with acute COVID-19. The chain recombines TRBV3-1 (or the pseudogene TRBV3-2) with TRBJ1-3, with D possibly matching TRBD1 (6 bases). Sequencing input: PBMCs or T cells enriched from blood (not recorded which). CDR3 protein: CASSPDSAGGTIYF. The CDR3 DNA sequence: TGTGCCAGCAGCCCGGACAGTGCTGGAGGCACCATATATTTT.